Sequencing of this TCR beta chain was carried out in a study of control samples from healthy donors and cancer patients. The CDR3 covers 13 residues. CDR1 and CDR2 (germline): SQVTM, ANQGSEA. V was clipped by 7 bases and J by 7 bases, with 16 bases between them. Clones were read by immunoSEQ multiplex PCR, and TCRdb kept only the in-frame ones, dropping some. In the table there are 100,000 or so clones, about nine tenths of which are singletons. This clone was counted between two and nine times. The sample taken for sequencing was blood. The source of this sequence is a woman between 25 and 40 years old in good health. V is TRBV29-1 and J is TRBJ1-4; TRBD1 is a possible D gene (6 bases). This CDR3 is CSAGGGLGEKLFF. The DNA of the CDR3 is TGCAGCGCCGGGGGGGGGCTCGGTGAAAAACTGTTTTTT.